This T cell receptor beta chain was recorded in a study of OX40 agonist ivuxolimab in advanced cancers. V was clipped by 2 bases and J by 5 bases, with 7 bases between them. The CDR3 contains 12 residues. Germline-derived CDR1 and CDR2 are SGHAT and FQNNGV. Data came from immunoSEQ multiplex PCR; TCRdb stores just in-frame clones and leaves some out. The data contain about 100,000 clones, roughly 80% of them singletons. The sample in question was CD4+ or CD8+ T cells sorted from blood, obtained in a trial of the OX40 agonist ivuxolimab. The chain has TRBV11-2 and TRBJ2-7; weak D call: TRBD2 (6 bases). This TCR derives from an adult with an advanced solid tumor such as melanoma, head and neck, liver or kidney cancer. The CDR3 region has the DNA TGTGCCAGCAGCTTAAGGGAGGACGAGCAGTACTTC. Its translation is CASSLREDEQYF.